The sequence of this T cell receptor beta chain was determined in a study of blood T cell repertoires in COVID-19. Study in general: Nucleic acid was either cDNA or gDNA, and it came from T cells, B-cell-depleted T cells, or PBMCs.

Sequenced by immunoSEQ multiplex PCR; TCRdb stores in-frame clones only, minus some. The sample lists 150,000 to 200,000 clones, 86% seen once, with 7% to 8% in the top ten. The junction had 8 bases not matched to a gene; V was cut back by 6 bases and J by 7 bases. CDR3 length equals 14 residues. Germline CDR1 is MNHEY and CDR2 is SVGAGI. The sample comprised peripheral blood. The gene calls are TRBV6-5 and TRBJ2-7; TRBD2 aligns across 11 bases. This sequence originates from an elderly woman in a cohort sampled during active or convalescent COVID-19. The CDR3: CASRKTSGVQEQYF. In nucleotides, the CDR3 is TGTGCCAGCAGGAAGACTAGCGGGGTACAGGAGCAGTACTTC.